This T cell receptor beta chain comes out of a study of CD8 T cells in Susac syndrome. High-throughput TCR beta sequencing covered peripheral CD8+ and CD4+ T cells. Regarding the study as a whole: Susac CD8+ cells expanded clonally the most in TEMRA cells and in active patients.

The CDR3 extends over 17 amino acids. Trimming cost V 0 bases and J 0 bases, with 15 bases left between them. Germline V gene data show CDR1 as DFQATT and CDR2 as SNEGSKA (reference sequence). With regard to this clonotype: The target antigen is unknown.

Reverse transcription used roughly 0.45 to 1 ug RNA and random hexamers. Multiplex immunoSEQ PCR targeted 54 Vbeta and 13 Jbeta TCR beta segments. A single record per CDR3 protein comes from TCRdb applying MiXCR to the immunoSEQ multiplex PCR reads. This repertoire shows approximately 190,000 distinct CDR3 sequences, approximately 95% found once; its top ten account for approximately 0.15%. Sequenced sample: CD8+ T cells from PBMCs. This TCR was sampled from a human donor with Susac syndrome. This chain uses TRBV20-1 with TRBJ2-4, with D possibly TRBD1 on 5 matching bases. CDR3 sequence: CSAREASAQGAKNIQYF. The CDR3 bases are TGCAGTGCTAGAGAGGCATCAGCGCAGGGAGCCAAAAACATTCAGTACTTC.